These 13 T cell receptor beta chains came from one sample sequenced in a study of CD8 T cells in ankylosing spondylitis. Their antigen targets remain unknown. TCRdb ran MiXCR on the 5' RACE reads and lists one entry per CDR3 protein. The profile covers 500,000 to 650,000 distinct CDR3 sequences, with roughly 5% appearing a single time and around 3.5% taken by the ten largest. Overall study findings and caveats: What seemed typical of ankylosing spondylitis blood was a TCR beta motif built from 7 or 8 highly homologous variants.

Material: blood, either unsorted or a sorted T cell fraction (not recorded which). Source of these receptors: a male donor with ankylosing spondylitis.

In its sample, this clonotype was seen many times. The rearrangement uses TRBV24-1 and TRBJ2-2; 8 nucleotides align to TRBD1. CDR1 KGHDR and CDR2 SFDVKD come from the germline V gene. The CDR3 is 15 residues long. V shed 4 bases and J 3 bases; nucleotides not matched to a gene: 3. The CDR3 DNA is TGTGCCACCAGTGAGAGCAGGGGGCACACCGGGGAGCTGTTTTTT. Its protein product is CATSESRGHTGELFF.

This clonotype appeared many times. The chain joins TRBV20-1 to TRBJ1-1; TRBD1 is a possible D gene (6 bases). V lost 6 bases and J lost 1, with 18 bases in between. CDR1 and CDR2 (germline): DFQATT, SNEGSKA (reference sequence). The CDR3 length is 15 residues. CDR3 region: CSARFQGRWNTEAFF. CDR3 DNA sequence: TGCAGTGCAAGATTTCAGGGGAGGTGGAACACTGAAGCTTTCTTT.

In its sample, this clonotype was seen many times. This sequence joins TRBV29-1 and TRBJ2-5; 8 bases agree with TRBD2. Germline CDR1 and CDR2: SQVTM and ANQGSEA. The length of the CDR3 is 12 residues. V lost 4 bases, J lost 5 bases, and 3 bases stayed unmatched. CDR3 nucleotide sequence: TGCAGCGTTGCGGCTAGCGGGGAGACCCAGTACTTC. The encoded protein is CSVAASGETQYF.

This clonotype was detected ten times or more. This chain uses TRBV20-1 with TRBJ1-2, with TRBD1 as a possible D gene (5 bases). CDR1 and CDR2 from the germline V gene are DFQATT and SNEGSKA (reference sequence). The V end lost 3 bases, the J end lost 8 bases, and 10 bases lay between the germline ends. The length of the CDR3 is 11 residues. The CDR3 region is CSARIRGGYTF. CDR3 DNA sequence: TGCAGTGCTAGGATACGGGGCGGCTACACCTTC.

This clonotype was detected many times. The chain joins TRBV9 to TRBJ2-3; possible D gene TRBD2, 5 bases. Trimming stripped 0 bases from V and 1 base from J, with 6 bases between. Looked up from germline, CDR1 is SGDLS and CDR2 is YYNGEE. This CDR3 has 14 amino acids. The CDR3 region is CASSVVGGTDTQYF. CDR3 coding DNA: TGTGCCAGCAGCGTAGTCGGGGGCACAGATACGCAGTATTTT.

The table lists this clonotype with a few counts. CDR3 in amino acids: CASRRQGLGEKLFF. The CDR3 bases are TGTGCCAGTAGAAGACAGGGGCTGGGGGAAAAACTGTTTTTT. V gene TRBV27 combines with J gene TRBJ1-4; 8 bases agree with TRBD1. This CDR3 is 14 amino acids long. V trimming: 9 bases; J trimming: 8 bases; junction bases outside the gene matches: 11. In germline, CDR1 is MNHEY, CDR2 SMNVEV (reference sequence).

This clonotype was observed many times. V and J are TRBV12-3 or TRBV12-4 and TRBJ1-1; D gene unclear. V was cut by 1 base and J by 5 bases, with 5 bases left in between. This CDR3 region has 12 residues. The CDR3 nucleotides are TGTGCCAGCAGTTTAGGGCTTACTGAAGCTTTCTTT. It translates to CASSLGLTEAFF.

This clonotype was seen at least ten times. The chain carries TRBV5-8 and TRBJ2-1; 7 bases fit TRBD2. J was trimmed by 5 bases and V by 4 bases; bases with no gene match: 9. The germline V gene has CDR1 SGHTS and CDR2 YDEGEE. The length of the CDR3 is 15 residues. This CDR3 reads CASSPRGSLNNEQFF. In nucleotides, the CDR3 is TGTGCCAGCAGCCCGCGCGGGAGCCTTAACAATGAGCAGTTCTTC.

This clonotype was recorded many times. The chain uses TRBV6-5 and TRBJ1-5; no clear D. V was clipped by 0 bases and J by 5 bases, with 8 bases between them. The CDR3 extends over 14 amino acids. The V gene's germline CDR1 is MNHEY and CDR2 SVGAGI. DNA for the CDR3: TGTGCCAGCAGTTACTCGTTCGGGGATCAGCCCCAGCATTTT. Protein product: CASSYSFGDQPQHF.

The J gene is TRBJ1-5, the V gene TRBV20-1; a possible D gene is TRBD1 (6 bases). The germline V gene encodes CDR1 DFQATT and CDR2 SNEGSKA (reference sequence). Trimming took off 6 bases at V and 1 base at J, with 22 bases between the two ends. This CDR3 spans 17 amino acids. For the CDR3, the DNA is TGCAGTGCCGTGGCTATCCAGTGGGGGACAAGCAATCAGCCCCAGCATTTT. Protein product: CSAVAIQWGTSNQPQHF.

This clonotype was recorded at least ten times. The J gene is TRBJ1-4, the V gene TRBV12-3 or TRBV12-4; D unresolved. This CDR3 region has 15 residues. Trimming took off 7 bases at V and 0 bases at J, with 12 bases between the two ends. CDR3 sequence reads: CASTEGVATNEKLFF. The CDR3 coding sequence is TGTGCCAGCACTGAAGGAGTTGCAACTAATGAAAAACTGTTTTTT.

This clonotype was seen ten or more times. The chain links TRBV5-1 to TRBJ1-2; a weak D match, TRBD1 (5 bases). Germline values: CDR1 SGHRS, CDR2 YFSETQ. Trimming stripped 4 bases from V and 5 bases from J, with 12 bases between. The CDR3 contains 13 residues. The CDR3 sequence is CASSPVGGYGYTF. The CDR3 nucleotides are TGCGCCAGCAGCCCCGTCGGGGGATATGGCTACACCTTC.

This clonotype has at least ten counts. The V call is TRBV4-1, the J call TRBJ2-7, with 7 bases that match TRBD1. Germline trimming cut 2 bases from V and 4 bases from J; bases unmatched to any gene: 11. Germline CDR1 and CDR2: MGHRA and YSYEKL. The length of the CDR3 is 16 residues. The DNA of the CDR3 is TGCGCCAGCAGCCAACCGAAAGACAGGGACAAATACGAGCAGTACTTC. Translation: CASSQPKDRDKYEQYF.